Listed here are 21 T cell receptor beta chains from one sample, sequenced in a study of shared clonotypes between healthy human individuals. Measured with immunoSEQ multiplex PCR; TCRdb has only the in-frame clones, and not every one. The repertoire holds roughly 1.5 million clones, with approximately 98% as singletons. Material: naive CD4+ T cells sorted from blood. Regarding subset: CD45RA+ positively selected. Source of these receptors: a man in his thirties or forties in good health.

The J gene is TRBJ2-3, the V gene TRBV5-4; tentatively, D is TRBD1 (6 bases). CDR1 and CDR2 (germline): SGHNT, YYREEE (reference sequence). V was trimmed by 2 bases and J by 5 bases, leaving 6 bases between them. The length of the CDR3 is 12 residues. Written as DNA, the CDR3 is TGTGCCAGCAGCTTACAGGGAGATACGCAGTATTTT. The encoded protein is CASSLQGDTQYF.

The CDR3 DNA reads as TGTGCCAGCAGCCCCCAGCAAATGTATGGCTATGAAAAACTGTTTTTT. Its translation is CASSPQQMYGYEKLFF. This chain uses TRBV11-2 with TRBJ1-4; D is uncertain. Germline loops: CDR1 SGHAT, CDR2 FQNNGV. V shed 5 bases and J shed 6 bases, with 19 bases lying between them. CDR3 size: 16 residues.

The chain carries TRBV4-3 and TRBJ1-1; D ambiguous. Germline CDR1 is LGHNA and CDR2 is YSLEER. The CDR3 sequence is 15 residues long. Trimming removed 0 bases at V and 4 bases at J, with 12 bases between. This CDR3 reads CASSQDDGFRTEAFF. The CDR3 nucleotides read TGCGCCAGCAGCCAAGACGACGGATTTCGCACTGAAGCTTTCTTT.

The chain combines TRBV5-1 with TRBJ2-1, with D tentatively TRBD2 (6 bases). The CDR3 loop spans 14 amino acids. The germline V and J ends were trimmed by 0 bases and 8 bases, with 12 bases remaining between them. Germline loops: CDR1 SGHRS, CDR2 YFSETQ. The CDR3 DNA reads as TGCGCCAGCAGCTTGGGCCAATCGGGGGATGAGCAGTTCTTC. Its protein is CASSLGQSGDEQFF.

Regarding this clone: The identical CDR3 is also encoded by other nucleotide sequences in the sample. This chain joins TRBV28 and TRBJ1-5; D call uncertain. Trimming shortened V by 7 bases and J by 4 bases, and 8 bases separated the two germline ends. Germline CDR1 and CDR2: MDHEN and SYDVKM. The CDR3 is 12 amino acids. This CDR3 is CASTYSNQPQHF. In nucleotides, the CDR3 is TGTGCCAGCACGTATTCTAATCAGCCCCAGCATTTT.

This chain joins TRBV19 and TRBJ1-2; the D is unclear. The CDR3 runs to 15 residues. V was cut by 3 bases and J by 4 bases, with 15 bases left in between. Germline lookup yields CDR1 LNHDA and CDR2 SQIVND (reference sequence). CDR3 amino acids: CASSIDFPRAYGYTF. CDR3 DNA: TGTGCCAGTAGTATCGACTTTCCCCGGGCCTATGGCTACACCTTC.

This chain links TRBV19 with TRBJ2-7; D not certain. CDR1 and CDR2 (germline): LNHDA, SQIVND (reference sequence). The CDR3 is 15 amino acids. V lost 2 bases and J 3 bases, leaving 14 bases between the germline ends. In DNA, the CDR3 is TGTGCCAGTAGTATAATGGCCGGTATGGGCTACGAGCAGTACTTC. As protein: CASSIMAGMGYEQYF.

This clone was recorded once. The chain joins TRBV6-5 to TRBJ2-5; D unresolved. In germline, CDR1 is MNHEY, CDR2 SVGAGI. The CDR3 has 15 amino acids. Trimming stripped 0 bases from V and 5 bases from J, with 13 bases between. The CDR3 bases are TGTGCCAGCAGTTACTCTCCAGCCCGTGGGGAGACCCAGTACTTC. This sequence encodes CASSYSPARGETQYF.

The rearrangement joins TRBV5-4 to TRBJ2-1; the match to TRBD2 covers 12 bases. Germline assignment: CDR1 SGHNT and CDR2 YYREEE (reference sequence). CDR3 length: 16 amino acids. V was pared by 2 bases and J by 9 bases, with 9 bases of the junction left unmatched. CDR3 region: CASSLRRLAGEGEQFF. The CDR3 DNA reads as TGTGCCAGCAGCTTACGCCGACTAGCGGGAGAGGGTGAGCAGTTCTTC.

CDR3 sequence: CASSQYGTGHSETQYF. The CDR3 nucleotides read TGCGCCAGCAGTCAATACGGGACAGGGCATTCAGAGACCCAGTACTTC. V usage is TRBV23-1 and J usage is TRBJ2-5; 9 bases fit TRBD1. TRBV23-1 is noted as an ORF with a role that remains uncertain. The CDR3 runs 16 residues. With 1 base clipped from V and 4 bases from J, the junction kept 7 bases outside the gene matches.

V is TRBV5-4 and J is TRBJ2-1, with D possibly TRBD2 on 6 matching bases. This CDR3 contains 14 residues. The V end was cut by 6 bases, the J end by 4 bases, with 14 bases between. CDR1 is SGHNT and CDR2 is YYREEE in the germline V gene (reference sequence). CDR3 nucleotide sequence: TGTGCCAGCAACCCAGCGGGCCCATACAATGAGCAGTTCTTC. Its protein product is CASNPAGPYNEQFF.

The J gene is TRBJ2-1, the V gene TRBV11-3; D might be TRBD1 (6 bases). CDR1 and CDR2 (germline): SGHNT, YENEEA. CDR3 length equals 16 residues. V was pared by 1 base and J by 8 bases, with 18 bases between. In DNA form, the CDR3 reads TGTGCCAGCAGCTTAGGGGGCCTAGTGGGGGCCGATGAGCAGTTCTTC. Its translation: CASSLGGLVGADEQFF.

V and J are TRBV5-1 and TRBJ2-2; D is uncertain. This CDR3 has 14 residues. Germline CDR1 and CDR2: SGHRS and YFSETQ. V was cut by 4 bases and J by 0 bases, with 7 bases left in between. The CDR3: CASSPQSNTGELFF. The CDR3 region has the DNA TGCGCCAGCAGCCCACAGTCGAACACCGGGGAGCTGTTTTTT. The complete variable domain, with remaining parts taken from reference TRBV5-1 and TRBJ2-2, reads KAGVTQTPRYLIKTRGQQVTLSCSPISGHRSVSWYQQTPGQGLQFLFEYFSETQRNKGNFPGRFSGRQFSNSRSEMNVSTLELGDSALYLCASSPQSNTGELFFGEGSRLTVL.

The chain is built from TRBV13 and TRBJ2-3; D is possibly TRBD2 (5 bases). V lost 5 bases, J lost 2 bases, and 8 bases lay in between. The CDR3 contains 13 residues. Germline-derived CDR1 and CDR2 are PRHDT and FYEKMQ (reference sequence). Here the CDR3 reads CASSTTNTDTQYF. The CDR3 DNA follows: TGTGCCAGCAGCACGACTAACACAGATACGCAGTATTTT.

This chain joins TRBV6-1 and TRBJ1-5; no reliable D call. In germline, CDR1 is MNHNS, CDR2 SASEGT. The CDR3 has 14 residues. Deletions cut 4 bases from V and 0 bases from J, with 7 bases between. This CDR3 is CASSAQYSNQPQHF. CDR3 nucleotides: TGTGCCAGCAGTGCCCAGTATAGCAATCAGCCCCAGCATTTT.

V usage is TRBV2 and J usage is TRBJ2-7; possibly TRBD1 for D (11 bases). V was cut by 6 bases and J by 3 bases, with 24 bases left in between. Germline CDR1 reads SNHLY; CDR2 reads FYNNEI. The CDR3 has 17 residues. CDR3 sequence: CASRGDRGGLANYEQYF. CDR3 DNA: TGTGCCAGCAGAGGGGACAGGGGGGGACTAGCGAACTACGAGCAGTACTTC. The variable domain in full, with the rest retrieved from reference TRBV2 and TRBJ2-7, is EPEVTQTPSHQVTQMGQEVILRCVPISNHLYFYWYRQILGQKVEFLVSFYNNEISEKSEIFDDQFSVERPDGSNFTLKIRSTKLEDSAMYFCASRGDRGGLANYEQYFGPGTRLTVT.

The chain combines TRBV5-4 with TRBJ2-3; D is perhaps TRBD2 (7 bases). This CDR3 is 16 amino acids long. V gave up 1 base and J gave up 0 bases, with 12 bases separating them. Germline V gene sequence: CDR1 SGHNT, CDR2 YYREEE (reference sequence). This CDR3 reads CASSLRGGISTDTQYF. The DNA of the CDR3 is TGTGCCAGCAGCTTGAGGGGGGGGATTAGCACAGATACGCAGTATTTT.

A remark on this clone: The same CDR3 arises from other DNA sequences in this sample as well. The J gene is TRBJ1-5, the V gene TRBV7-2; no firm D call. This CDR3 region has 13 residues. Germline assignment: CDR1 SGHTA and CDR2 FQGNSA. The V gene lost 1 base and the J gene lost 5 bases, with 6 bases spanning the gap. The CDR3 nucleotides read TGTGCCAGCAGCTTAGTTTCCGATCAGCCCCAGCATTTT. Residues: CASSLVSDQPQHF.

The rearrangement links TRBV27 to TRBJ1-2; D uncertain. Deletions cut 3 bases from V and 4 bases from J, with 9 bases between. Per the germline V gene, CDR1 is MNHEY and CDR2 is SMNVEV (reference sequence). The CDR3 totals 13 residues. Here the CDR3 reads CASSFTGRYGYTF. As DNA, the CDR3 is TGTGCCAGCAGTTTCACCGGTCGCTATGGCTACACCTTC.

The gene calls are TRBV5-1 and TRBJ2-7; D tentatively reads TRBD1 or TRBD2 (5 bases each). This CDR3 contains 13 residues. Per the germline V gene, CDR1 is SGHRS and CDR2 is YFSETQ. Trimming cost V 4 bases and J 1 base, with 9 bases left between them. CDR3 protein: CASSEGESYEQYF. The DNA of the CDR3 is TGCGCCAGCAGCGAAGGGGAGTCCTACGAGCAGTACTTC.

The chain carries TRBV25-1 and TRBJ2-7; 11 positions match TRBD1. The germline V gene has CDR1 MGHDK and CDR2 SYGVNS. V trimming: 4 bases; J trimming: 0 bases; junction bases outside the gene matches: 8. The CDR3 length is 17 residues. The CDR3 spells CASSAPDRGPHSYEQYF. The DNA of the CDR3 is TGTGCCAGCAGTGCCCCGGACAGGGGGCCCCACTCCTACGAGCAGTACTTC.